Following are 20 T cell receptor beta chains from one sample sequenced in a study of control samples from healthy donors and cancer patients. Libraries were prepared by immunoSEQ multiplex PCR; TCRdb keeps only in-frame clonotypes and omits some of them. This sample has about 88,000 clones; 93% occur once, and the top ten carry more than 7%. Sequencing was done on a sample of blood. Every receptor here comes from a man aged 18 to 29 in good health.

The chain couples TRBV5-1 to TRBJ2-5; no clear D. CDR1 and CDR2 (germline): SGHRS, YFSETQ. The CDR3 consists of 14 residues. The V and J ends lost 0 bases and 1 base respectively, with 7 bases between them. CDR3 loop: CASSLGRTQETQYF. The CDR3 DNA reads as TGCGCCAGCAGCTTGGGGAGAACCCAAGAGACCCAGTACTTC.

This sequence joins TRBV7-8 and TRBJ1-1; D is uncertain. Trimming removed 5 bases at V and 10 bases at J, with 14 bases between. This CDR3 spans 12 amino acids. The V gene's germline CDR1 is SGHVS and CDR2 FQNEAQ. CDR3 region: CASSPRVEGAFF. The CDR3 DNA reads TGTGCCAGCAGCCCCCGGGTCGAGGGAGCTTTCTTT.

This clone was seen a few times. The CDR3 DNA sequence: TGTGCCAGCAGTGACACTGGGGGAATGGCCGGGGAGCTGTTTTTT. Translation gives CASSDTGGMAGELFF. This chain connects TRBV6-4 to TRBJ2-2, with D perhaps being TRBD1 or TRBD2 (5 bases each). The CDR3 is made up of 15 amino acids. The V end lost 2 bases, the J end lost 6 bases, and 13 bases lay between the germline ends. CDR1 MRHNA and CDR2 SNTAGT come from the germline V gene.

The rearrangement uses TRBV6-4 and TRBJ2-3; a weak D match, TRBD1 (6 bases). V was cut by 0 bases and J by 4 bases, with 8 bases left in between. The germline gives CDR1 MRHNA, CDR2 SNTAGT. This CDR3 comprises 14 residues. The CDR3 region is CASSDSGAPDTQYF. The CDR3 bases are TGTGCCAGCAGTGACTCGGGGGCGCCAGATACGCAGTATTTT.

This chain joins TRBV5-8 and TRBJ1-2; D is unresolved. The CDR3 length is 16 residues. Germline CDR1 is SGHTS and CDR2 is YDEGEE. V shed 4 bases and J shed 2 bases, with 18 bases lying between them. CDR3 sequence reads: CASSLRTATLNYGYTF. In DNA form, the CDR3 reads TGTGCCAGCAGCCTCCGGACCGCAACCCTCAACTATGGCTACACCTTC.

The CDR3 region has the DNA TGTGCCAGCAGCGCGGGGACAGCTTACTATGGCTACACCTTC. Protein sequence: CASSAGTAYYGYTF. The rearrangement joins TRBV13 to TRBJ1-2; 7 bases are shared with TRBD1. The V gene's germline CDR1 is PRHDT and CDR2 FYEKMQ (reference sequence). This CDR3 region has 14 residues. Trimming removed 5 bases from V and 3 bases from J; junction bases left unmatched: 6. Drawing the rest from reference TRBV13 and TRBJ1-2, the complete variable domain is AAGVIQSPRHLIKEKRETATLKCYPIPRHDTVYWYQQGPGQDPQFLISFYEKMQSDKGSIPDRFSAQQFSDYHSELNMSSLELGDSALYFCASSAGTAYYGYTFGSGTRLTVV.

This clone was counted a single time. V is TRBV2 and J is TRBJ2-5; TRBD1 might be the D (5 bases). The germline V and J ends were trimmed by 2 bases and 5 bases, with 9 bases remaining between them. This CDR3 is built from 13 residues. Germline V gene lookup returns CDR1 SNHLY and CDR2 FYNNEI. CDR3 in amino acids: CASSEKGLETQYF. The CDR3, as DNA: TGTGCCAGCAGTGAAAAGGGGTTGGAGACCCAGTACTTC.

This sequence joins TRBV5-8 and TRBJ1-1; D is possibly TRBD1 (6 bases). Germline-derived CDR1 and CDR2 are SGHTS and YDEGEE. V dropped 9 bases and J dropped 4 bases, with 13 bases sitting between them. The length of the CDR3 is 12 residues. The CDR3 bases are TGTGCCATCAAAGGGGGACTCACTGAAGCTTTCTTT. It codes for CAIKGGLTEAFF.

The J gene is TRBJ1-5, the V gene TRBV19, with unresolved D. Trimming left V 5 bases short and J 0 bases short, with 11 bases between. This CDR3 spans 15 amino acids. From germline, CDR1 is LNHDA and CDR2 SQIVND (reference sequence). The CDR3 loop reads CASSVGHISNQPQHF. In DNA, the CDR3 is TGTGCCAGTAGTGTCGGCCACATTAGCAATCAGCCCCAGCATTTT.

The rearrangement joins TRBV27 to TRBJ1-5; TRBD1 matches at 7 bases. The CDR3 is 15 amino acids. The ends lost 5 bases at V and 1 base at J; junction bases unmatched: 5. Germline assignment: CDR1 MNHEY and CDR2 SMNVEV (reference sequence). CDR3: CASSRSTGSNQPQHF. The CDR3 DNA is TGTGCCAGCAGTCGATCGACAGGGAGCAATCAGCCCCAGCATTTT.

The chain employs TRBV28 and TRBJ1-5; the match to TRBD1 covers 10 bases. The CDR3 runs to 14 residues. J lost 6 bases, V lost 6 bases, and 5 bases had no gene match. Germline V CDR1 and CDR2: MDHEN, SYDVKM. The CDR3 DNA follows: TGTGCCAGCAGGACAGGGACAGGGGCTCAGCCCCAGCATTTT. It is translated as CASRTGTGAQPQHF. The whole variable domain, remainder taken from reference TRBV28 and TRBJ1-5, is DVKVTQSSRYLVKRTGEKVFLECVQDMDHENMFWYRQDPGLGLRLIYFSYDVKMKEKGDIPEGYSVSREKKERFSLILESASTNQTSMYLCASRTGTGAQPQHFGDGTRLSIL.

The rearrangement joins TRBV9 to TRBJ1-3; D gene ambiguous. V lost 0 bases and J 8 bases, leaving 6 bases between the germline ends. Germline V gene lookup returns CDR1 SGDLS and CDR2 YYNGEE. CDR3 length: 12 amino acids. CDR3 DNA: TGTGCCAGCAGCGTAGGCGGGGACACCATATATTTT. Its translation is CASSVGGDTIYF.

The rearrangement links TRBV6-5 to TRBJ1-2, with a possible D match to TRBD1 (5 bases). V was clipped by 10 bases and J by 8 bases, with 11 bases between them. The CDR3 sequence is 10 residues long. Germline CDR1 is MNHEY and CDR2 is SVGAGI. CDR3 residues: CATHRGGYTF. Written as DNA, the CDR3 is TGTGCCACCCACCGGGGCGGCTACACCTTC.

The chain combines TRBV3-1 (or the pseudogene TRBV3-2) with TRBJ2-3; no clear D gene. The CDR3 length is 17 residues. V was cut by 0 bases and J by 0 bases, with 13 bases left in between. CDR1 and CDR2 (germline): LGHDT, YNNKEL (reference sequence). DNA of the CDR3: TGTGCCAGCAGCCAAGAAGTACCCGGGTGGAGCACAGATACGCAGTATTTT. Amino acids: CASSQEVPGWSTDTQYF.

This sequence joins TRBV11-2 and TRBJ2-4; TRBD1 matches at 10 bases. After removal of 6 bases from V and 0 bases from J, the junction contained 11 bases not matched to a gene. This CDR3 has 18 residues. Germline V gene lookup returns CDR1 SGHAT and CDR2 FQNNGV. The chain's CDR3 is CASSPGTGVSRAKNIQYF. DNA of the CDR3: TGTGCCAGCAGTCCCGGGACAGGGGTTTCTCGAGCCAAAAACATTCAGTACTTC.

This sequence joins TRBV30 and TRBJ1-4; TRBD1 is a possible D gene (6 bases). The germline CDR1 and CDR2 sequences are GTSNPN and SVGIG (reference sequence). V was cut by 7 bases and J by 8 bases, with 23 bases left in between. The CDR3 runs to 15 residues. The CDR3 coding sequence is TGTGCCTTTTTCCCCAAATCGACAGGTTTCGAAAAACTGTTTTTT. Translating it yields CAFFPKSTGFEKLFF.

This clone has more than one count but fewer than ten. The V call is TRBV11-2, the J call TRBJ2-1; TRBD2 matches 9 bases. The CDR3 extends over 15 amino acids. V dropped 1 base and J dropped 8; count of bases not matched to a gene: 6. The V gene's germline CDR1 is SGHAT and CDR2 FQNNGV. The CDR3 DNA follows: TGTGCCAGCAGCTTAGTTCCTAGCGGGAAGGATGAGCAGTTCTTC. Translated: CASSLVPSGKDEQFF.

The V call is TRBV6-4, the J call TRBJ2-3, with D unresolved. The germline V gene has CDR1 MRHNA and CDR2 SNTAGT. Trimming stripped 3 bases from V and 2 bases from J, with 9 bases between. This CDR3 is 14 amino acids long. CDR3 in amino acids: CASSDDGTTDTQYF. The CDR3 nucleotides are TGTGCCAGCAGTGATGATGGCACCACAGATACGCAGTATTTT.

This chain uses TRBV18 with TRBJ2-7; D call uncertain. Germline loops: CDR1 KGHSH, CDR2 LQKENI. This CDR3 spans 16 amino acids. With 0 bases removed from V and 3 bases from J, the gap between germline ends came to 15 bases. In nucleotides, the CDR3 is TGTGCCAGCTCACCACCCTCGGGCTCTATCCTCTACGAGCAGTACTTC. Residues: CASSPPSGSILYEQYF.

The J gene is TRBJ2-1, the V gene TRBV27, with no clear D. CDR1 MNHEY and CDR2 SMNVEV come from the germline V gene (reference sequence). V was shortened by 5 bases and J by 7 bases, with 9 bases between the two germline ends. The CDR3 loop spans 12 amino acids. The DNA of the CDR3 is TGTGCCAGCAGTAGTCTTACGAATGAGCAGTTCTTC. Its translation is CASSSLTNEQFF.